The source of this TCR beta chain is a study of shared clonotypes between healthy human individuals (dated by TCRdb to 2018 to 2021). For the wider study: A couple of women and a few men aged 18 to 49 years were included in the cohort. For each donor, CD4 naive and CD4 memory were each run on three plates, CD8 naive on two plates, and CD8 memory on one plate. Blood TCR repertoires of a handful of healthy adults were deeply sequenced to estimate repertoire size and the extent of clonotype sharing between individuals. To increase sequencing depth and limit assay-specific biases, TCR repertoire library preparation and sequencing were carried out by different laboratories using diverse techniques. Each donor's leukapheresis produced roughly between roughly 0.85 and 9.5 billion PBMCs. General study outcomes and caveats: Naive subsets generally had larger estimated clonotype richness than memory subsets. Pairwise subsampling indicated that sequencing depth was expected to affect the degree of clonotype sharing among donors. Clonotypes shared by all four sorted-subset donors showed higher generation probabilities than non-shared clonotypes. Sampling was restricted to blood, and TCR repertoires in tissues likely differ from the TCR repertoires found in blood. Because the study included a small number of donors, the genetic and exposure-history diversity represented was limited. About 5% of naive CD4, approximately 3.7% of naive CD8, 2% to 2.5% of memory CD4, and approximately 0.39% of memory CD8 clonotypes were shared across several donors. Rarefaction of sorted-subset datasets indicated incomplete sequencing despite the large sequencing depth.

Healthy HIV-negative adults with no recently reported acute infections or vaccinations were included as donors. Every donor was a Caucasian adult living in Nashville, Tennessee, USA. CD8 memory samples were composed of magnetically selected CD45RO+ cells combined with CCR7-negative CD45RA+ effector memory (TemRA) cells. Blood was obtained by leukapheresis, after which PBMCs were separated by Ficoll-Histopaque density gradient centrifugation and cryopreserved in liquid nitrogen vapor phase. Purity and quantity of every magnetically sorted T cell population were checked by analytical flow cytometry. Genomic DNA was isolated from every sorted fraction and measured by UV absorbance on a Nanodrop 2000c. Reading from cysteine to phenylalanine, the CDR3 counts 15 amino acids. Only the CDR3 DNA is retained, 45 bases long and in frame from the first base. CDR1 is given as SGHDT and CDR2 as YYEEEE, both from the germline V gene. Trimming leaves V shorter by 3 bases and J shorter by 3 bases, with the junction holding 4 bases beyond the gene matches.

A remark on this clone: The antigen this receptor binds is unknown. Base qualities were left out, and no much larger clone turns up one base away.

TCR CDR3 regions were amplified from genomic DNA by multiplex PCR using the deep immunoSEQ assay. Extracted genomic DNA from each cell subset was distributed evenly across all wells of several immunoSEQ 96-well plates, and each plate was treated as a replicate. For sorted subsets, about 0.2 ug genomic DNA, equal to 30,000 to 35,000 T cell genomes, was loaded into each replicate PCR. Purified libraries were measured with a Qubit 3.0 fluorometer, size-checked on a Bioanalyzer 2100, and measured again with the KAPA Library Quantification kit. Every immunoSEQ 96-well plate was sequenced on a separate single-read 150-cycle Illumina NextSeq 550 flow cell. The original methods were these. The immunoSEQ output contained only junctional sequences without quality scores, so filtering could not match that applied to full-length reads. To assign V/J genes and CDR3, sequences were annotated against IMGT germline references using PyIR, a Python wrapper for IgBLAST v1.9. Any read was removed if the V/J assignment was weak (E-value above 1e-6), the CDR3 was missing, or the read contained stop codons, out-of-frame junctions, or ambiguous translated residues. V3J clonotypes were defined as sequences sharing an identical inferred V gene, J gene, and CDR3 amino acid sequence. Percentage overlap between repertoires was computed as shared unique clonotypes divided by the size of the smaller repertoire. Richness of each repertoire was evaluated using RTK rarefaction, the Chao1 estimator, and Recon v2.1 estimates of unobserved clonotypes. Generation probabilities were computed with OLGA for all TCRbeta clonotypes obtained by the gDNA method from several donors. TCRdb took over this immuneACCESS table, retaining in-frame rearrangements with V and J assigned. Such tables are incomplete; in checked studies, under half of the missing clones stem from an unresolved V gene, and the remainder is unexplained. V and J calls and clone size come straight from that table; D and trimming were deduced from the DNA. In all, the sample holds about 380,000 clones, and about 97% of those were seen once. The top ten constitute approximately 0.32% of the sample.

Sequenced: memory CD8+ T cells sorted from blood. The cell subset or site label on this specimen signifies: CD45RO+ cells pooled with CCR7-negative TemRA cells. The receptor's source is a man aged 25-40 years in good health. The sequence is built from TRBV5-6 and TRBJ2-3, and TRBD2 matches 10 of the central bases. The CDR3 protein is CASSYSGRWTDTQYF. In nucleotide form, the sequence is TGTGCCAGCAGCTATAGCGGGAGGTGGACAGATACGCAGTATTTT.